This is a list of T cell receptor beta chains from one sample in a study of T cell clonotyping in hematopoietic cell transplantation. The table came from immunoSEQ multiplex PCR; TCRdb's copy has only in-frame clones and leaves some out. In the table there are under 30,000 clones, 60% to 85% of which are singletons. This specimen was peripheral blood mononuclear cells, taken before stem cell transplant. These receptors were taken from a woman in her twenties or thirties with chronic myeloid leukemia. Some clones in this sample may be carry-over from other donors' samples. Both conserved end residues are part of each CDR3. Fields, in order: V gene, D gene, clone size, J gene, CDR3 protein, CDR3 DNA. A D gene is named only where the DNA matches it firmly. Expanded clones get a size class; other rows say once, few or many, or leave the size out.

v_gene: TRBV30; d_gene: -; abundance: -; j_gene: TRBJ1-2; CDR3aa: CAWKGWTASYGYTF; CDR3nt: TGTGCCTGGAAGGGGTGGACAGCCTCCTATGGCTACACCTTC
v_gene: TRBV9; d_gene: -; abundance: -; j_gene: TRBJ2-7; CDR3aa: CASSTQGREQYF; CDR3nt: TGTGCCAGCAGCACACAGGGACGCGAGCAGTACTTC
v_gene: TRBV6-1; d_gene: TRBD1; abundance: few; j_gene: TRBJ1-6; CDR3aa: CASSETGSNSPLHF; CDR3nt: TGTGCCAGCTCCGAGACAGGGTCCAATTCACCCCTCCACTTT
v_gene: TRBV30; d_gene: -; abundance: -; j_gene: TRBJ2-2; CDR3aa: CAWKGGAAGELFF; CDR3nt: TGTGCCTGGAAGGGGGGGGCGGCCGGGGAGCTGTTTTTT
v_gene: TRBV2; d_gene: -; abundance: -; j_gene: TRBJ2-2; CDR3aa: CASSLNGGELFF; CDR3nt: TGTGCCAGCAGCCTTAACGGCGGGGAGCTGTTTTTT
v_gene: TRBV4-2; d_gene: TRBD2; abundance: -; j_gene: TRBJ2-5; CDR3aa: CASSQDPSSGGARIETQYF; CDR3nt: TGTGCCAGCAGCCAAGATCCGTCTAGCGGGGGGGCCCGCATAGAGACCCAGTACTTC
v_gene: TRBV7-8; d_gene: -; abundance: once; j_gene: TRBJ2-2; CDR3aa: CASSLRDRSTGELFF; CDR3nt: TGTGCCAGCAGCTTACGTGACAGGAGCACCGGGGAGCTGTTTTTT
v_gene: TRBV10-3; d_gene: -; abundance: once; j_gene: TRBJ1-2; CDR3aa: CAISDWSGRGGYTF; CDR3nt: TGTGCCATCAGTGATTGGTCAGGGAGGGGTGGCTACACCTTC
v_gene: TRBV2; d_gene: TRBD1; abundance: -; j_gene: TRBJ1-6; CDR3aa: CASSGQVRAPSFRGSSYNSPLHF; CDR3nt: TGTGCCAGCAGCGGACAGGTGAGAGCTCCCTCATTTAGAGGGAGCTCCTATAATTCACCCCTCCACTTT
v_gene: TRBV5-1; d_gene: -; abundance: -; j_gene: TRBJ1-2; CDR3aa: CASSLTFGGNYGYTF; CDR3nt: TGCGCCAGCAGCTTGACGTTCGGGGGCAACTATGGCTACACCTTC
v_gene: TRBV9; d_gene: -; abundance: -; j_gene: TRBJ1-2; CDR3aa: CASSVAWETTTPGGYTF; CDR3nt: TGTGCCAGCAGCGTAGCCTGGGAGACTACGACGCCGGGAGGCTACACCTTC
v_gene: TRBV11-2; d_gene: TRBD2; abundance: -; j_gene: TRBJ2-3; CDR3aa: CASSLLAGGFSTDTQYF; CDR3nt: TGTGCCAGCAGCTTACTTGCGGGGGGATTTAGCACAGATACGCAGTATTTT
v_gene: TRBV7-2; d_gene: TRBD1; abundance: -; j_gene: TRBJ2-7; CDR3aa: CASSSGTGYEQYF; CDR3nt: TGTGCCAGCAGCTCCGGGACAGGCTACGAGCAGTACTTC
v_gene: TRBV5-6; d_gene: -; abundance: -; j_gene: TRBJ1-1; CDR3aa: CASSFDTRGTEAFF; CDR3nt: TGTGCCAGCAGCTTCGACACCCGGGGCACTGAAGCTTTCTTT
v_gene: TRBV4-3; d_gene: TRBD1; abundance: -; j_gene: TRBJ1-5; CDR3aa: CASSLGQGHQPQHF; CDR3nt: TGCGCCAGCAGCCTCGGACAGGGACATCAGCCCCAGCATTTT
v_gene: TRBV5-8; d_gene: TRBD1; abundance: -; j_gene: TRBJ2-1; CDR3aa: CASSLFTGGSYNEQFF; CDR3nt: TGTGCCAGCAGCCTCTTCACAGGGGGCTCCTACAATGAGCAGTTCTTC
v_gene: TRBV28; d_gene: -; abundance: -; j_gene: TRBJ2-7; CDR3aa: CASSLGGADYEQYF; CDR3nt: TGTGCCAGCAGTTTAGGGGGGGCTGACTACGAGCAGTACTTC
v_gene: TRBV7-2; d_gene: TRBD1; abundance: -; j_gene: TRBJ1-2; CDR3aa: CASSRDRQAPYGYTF; CDR3nt: TGTGCCAGCAGCCGGGACAGACAGGCCCCCTATGGCTACACCTTC
v_gene: TRBV19; d_gene: -; abundance: -; j_gene: TRBJ1-2; CDR3aa: CASSPSGGGYTF; CDR3nt: TGTGCCAGTAGTCCCTCCGGGGGTGGCTACACCTTC
v_gene: TRBV28; d_gene: -; abundance: -; j_gene: TRBJ1-2; CDR3aa: CASSLRQPIYTF; CDR3nt: TGTGCCAGCAGTTTACGACAGCCAATCTACACCTTC
v_gene: TRBV2; d_gene: -; abundance: -; j_gene: TRBJ1-2; CDR3aa: CASMVQGGHYGYTF; CDR3nt: TGTGCCAGCATGGTCCAGGGCGGCCACTATGGCTACACCTTC
v_gene: TRBV6-1; d_gene: TRBD1; abundance: -; j_gene: TRBJ1-2; CDR3aa: CASSEDRAGGYTF; CDR3nt: TGTGCCAGCAGCGAGGACAGGGCCGGTGGCTACACCTTC
v_gene: TRBV7-8; d_gene: -; abundance: -; j_gene: TRBJ2-5; CDR3aa: CASGGAGATQETQYF; CDR3nt: TGTGCCAGCGGAGGGGCGGGGGCTACCCAAGAGACCCAGTACTTC
v_gene: TRBV19; d_gene: -; abundance: -; j_gene: TRBJ2-3; CDR3aa: CASSSGTEFQGDF; CDR3nt: TGTGCCAGTAGTAGCGGGACAGAGTTTCAGGGGGATTTT
v_gene: TRBV5-1; d_gene: -; abundance: -; j_gene: TRBJ2-2; CDR3aa: CASSPEGGDYGGELFF; CDR3nt: TGCGCCAGCAGTCCTGAGGGGGGTGACTATGGCGGGGAGCTGTTTTTT
v_gene: TRBV7-2; d_gene: TRBD2; abundance: once; j_gene: TRBJ2-5; CDR3aa: CASSPGRGGGGHQETQYF; CDR3nt: TGTGCCAGCAGCCCGGGGCGGGGTGGCGGGGGGCATCAAGAGACCCAGTACTTC
v_gene: TRBV19; d_gene: -; abundance: -; j_gene: TRBJ2-6; CDR3aa: CASRFAGSGANVLTF; CDR3nt: TGTGCCAGTAGATTTGCGGGCTCTGGGGCCAACGTCCTGACTTTC
v_gene: TRBV2; d_gene: -; abundance: once; j_gene: TRBJ1-1; CDR3aa: CASSVWGMNTEAFF; CDR3nt: TGTGCCAGCAGTGTCTGGGGTATGAACACTGAAGCTTTCTTT
v_gene: TRBV15; d_gene: TRBD1; abundance: once; j_gene: TRBJ1-5; CDR3aa: CATSTGTGASNQPQHF; CDR3nt: TGTGCCACCAGCACCGGGACAGGGGCGAGCAATCAGCCCCAGCATTTT
v_gene: TRBV7-8; d_gene: -; abundance: -; j_gene: TRBJ1-1; CDR3aa: CASTYGKGSAFF; CDR3nt: TGTGCCAGCACCTATGGAAAGGGATCAGCTTTCTTT
v_gene: TRBV30; d_gene: -; abundance: -; j_gene: TRBJ1-5; CDR3aa: CAWSVQGNQPQHF; CDR3nt: TGTGCCTGGAGTGTACAGGGCAATCAGCCCCAGCATTTT
v_gene: TRBV30; d_gene: TRBD1; abundance: -; j_gene: TRBJ2-1; CDR3aa: CAWSKDLTGGAVVFF; CDR3nt: TGTGCCTGGAGTAAAGATTTAACAGGGGGCGCGGTCGTTTTCTTC
v_gene: TRBV30; d_gene: -; abundance: -; j_gene: TRBJ1-2; CDR3aa: CAWSVFGRKYTF; CDR3nt: TGTGCCTGGAGTGTATTCGGCCGGAAGTACACCTTC
v_gene: TRBV30; d_gene: TRBD1; abundance: -; j_gene: TRBJ2-5; CDR3aa: CAYSGTGQETQYF; CDR3nt: TGTGCCTACTCCGGGACAGGGCAAGAGACCCAGTACTTC
v_gene: TRBV4-3; d_gene: -; abundance: -; j_gene: TRBJ1-1; CDR3aa: CASSQDLAPNTEAFF; CDR3nt: TGCGCCAGCAGCCAAGATCTTGCCCCCAACACTGAAGCTTTCTTT
v_gene: TRBV4-2; d_gene: -; abundance: -; j_gene: TRBJ2-5; CDR3aa: CASSRAGVGETQYF; CDR3nt: TGTGCCAGCAGCCGAGCAGGGGTAGGAGAGACCCAGTACTTC
v_gene: TRBV6-4; d_gene: -; abundance: -; j_gene: TRBJ2-1; CDR3aa: CASSDSAVNEQFF; CDR3nt: TGTGCCAGCAGTGACTCAGCGGTAAATGAGCAGTTCTTC
v_gene: TRBV30; d_gene: -; abundance: -; j_gene: TRBJ2-7; CDR3aa: CAWSVLGGPYEQYF; CDR3nt: TGTGCCTGGAGTGTACTGGGGGGTCCGTACGAGCAGTACTTC
v_gene: TRBV28; d_gene: TRBD1; abundance: -; j_gene: TRBJ1-2; CDR3aa: CASNSGTGDGYTF; CDR3nt: TGTGCCAGCAACTCCGGGACAGGGGATGGCTACACCTTC
v_gene: TRBV7-2; d_gene: -; abundance: -; j_gene: TRBJ2-2; CDR3aa: CASSLAYTGELFF; CDR3nt: TGTGCCAGCAGCTTAGCCTACACCGGGGAGCTGTTTTTT
v_gene: TRBV5-1; d_gene: TRBD2; abundance: -; j_gene: TRBJ2-7; CDR3aa: CASSLVAGGGGEQYF; CDR3nt: TGCGCCAGCAGCTTGGTGGCGGGGGGTGGAGGCGAGCAGTACTTC
v_gene: TRBV4-2; d_gene: TRBD1; abundance: -; j_gene: TRBJ2-5; CDR3aa: CASSQDPGQGAETQYF; CDR3nt: TGTGCCAGCAGCCAAGATCCGGGACAGGGGGCAGAGACCCAGTACTTC
v_gene: TRBV13; d_gene: -; abundance: -; j_gene: TRBJ2-5; CDR3aa: CASSRGGGKETQYF; CDR3nt: TGTGCCAGCAGTCGAGGGGGGGGTAAGGAGACCCAGTACTTC
v_gene: TRBV20-1; d_gene: -; abundance: -; j_gene: TRBJ2-3; CDR3aa: CSAPGSDTQYF; CDR3nt: TGCAGTGCCCCCGGCTCAGATACGCAGTATTTT
v_gene: TRBV9; d_gene: -; abundance: -; j_gene: TRBJ1-6; CDR3aa: CASPKTGPTSAPLHF; CDR3nt: TGTGCCAGCCCCAAGACCGGGCCTACATCGGCACCCCTCCACTTT
v_gene: TRBV30; d_gene: TRBD2; abundance: -; j_gene: TRBJ2-3; CDR3aa: CAWDSAGGRADTQYF; CDR3nt: TGTGCCTGGGATTCAGCGGGGGGGCGCGCAGATACGCAGTATTTT
v_gene: TRBV29-1; d_gene: -; abundance: -; j_gene: TRBJ1-1; CDR3aa: CSVGGRATEAFF; CDR3nt: TGCAGCGTTGGCGGCAGGGCCACTGAAGCTTTCTTT
v_gene: TRBV4-1; d_gene: -; abundance: -; j_gene: TRBJ2-2; CDR3aa: CASSNTNTGELFF; CDR3nt: TGCGCCAGCAGCAACACGAACACCGGGGAGCTGTTTTTT
v_gene: TRBV7-7; d_gene: -; abundance: -; j_gene: TRBJ2-5; CDR3aa: CASSSNVGVQETQYF; CDR3nt: TGTGCCAGCAGCTCCAACGTGGGGGTCCAAGAGACCCAGTACTTC
v_gene: TRBV11-3; d_gene: -; abundance: -; j_gene: TRBJ2-7; CDR3aa: CASSPKSGGDPYEQYF; CDR3nt: TGTGCCAGCAGCCCAAAAAGCGGCGGGGACCCCTACGAGCAGTACTTC